This record covers a single T cell receptor beta chain. Its antigen is currently unknown. It was patients with CD8+CD57+ cell expansion by flow cytometry who were chosen for sequencing. Blood samples were obtained from patients who had received no prior therapy. The sample is drawn from a study of CD8+CD57+ T cells in acquired aplastic anemia. Regarding the study as a whole: Patients and controls had in common 25 to 35 CD8+ CDR3 sequences.

Profiling that covered TCR beta VDJ and CDR3 relied on genomic DNA as its template. TCRdb itself ran the reads through MiXCR, one entry per CDR3 protein. Seen here are about 170,000 distinct CDR3 sequences, 40% to 50% observed once, and the top ten hold about 1%. CDR1 is ENHRY and CDR2 is SYGVKD in the germline V gene. Trimming removed 10 bases from V and 2 bases from J, with 9 bases in between. This CDR3 comprises 13 residues. V and J are TRBV10-3 and TRBJ2-6, with D possibly TRBD1 on 6 matching bases. This receptor was identified in a human donor with aplastic anemia. Material for sequencing was sorted CD4+, CD8+, or CD8+CD57+ T cells (not recorded which) from PBMCs. DNA for the CDR3: TGTGCCAACCAGGGGACTGGGGCCAACGTCCTGACTTTC. It is translated as CANQGTGANVLTF.